These 25 T cell receptor beta chains originate from one sample sequenced in a study of T cells after yellow fever vaccination. Each CDR3 protein is one row after TCRdb ran MiXCR on the 5' RACE reads. The sample includes just under 600,000 distinct CDR3 sequences, roughly 13% of them seen just once. The sequencing used PBMCs, collected on the day of the yellow fever booster vaccination. The receptors come from a man aged 25 to 40 who received the YFV17D yellow fever vaccine.

The rearrangement joins TRBV5-1 to TRBJ2-5; no definite D call. The germline V gene has CDR1 SGHRS and CDR2 YFSETQ. V lost 2 bases and J lost 2, with 13 bases in between. This CDR3 has 15 amino acids. The CDR3 region is CASSLTTAVQETQYF. CDR3 DNA sequence: TGCGCCAGCAGCTTAACAACAGCCGTTCAAGAGACCCAGTACTTC.

There are many counts of this clonotype. The rearrangement joins TRBV20-1 to TRBJ2-1, with D perhaps matching TRBD1 or TRBD2 (5 bases each). There are 10 residues in the CDR3. Germline CDR1 DFQATT, CDR2 SNEGSKA (reference sequence). Trimming stripped 6 bases from V and 12 bases from J, with 12 bases between. CDR3 DNA sequence: TGCAGTGCCGGGACCCGTTGGCAGTTCTTC. Amino acids: CSAGTRWQFF.

This clonotype showed up just a few times. The V gene is TRBV28, the J gene TRBJ2-3; D is undetermined. Germline CDR1 reads MDHEN; CDR2 reads SYDVKM. The CDR3 covers 15 residues. V gave up 5 bases and J gave up 4 bases, with 16 bases separating them. The CDR3 loop is CASSTPAGPPDTQYF. CDR3 sequence (DNA): TGTGCCAGCAGTACGCCCGCTGGGCCTCCAGATACGCAGTATTTT.

The chain combines TRBV18 with TRBJ2-7, with D perhaps matching TRBD1 or TRBD2 (5 bases each). Germline CDR1 is KGHSH and CDR2 is LQKENI. V lost 1 base, J lost 2 bases, and 9 bases lay in between. This CDR3 has 14 residues. This CDR3 reads CASSPLGDAYEQYF. CDR3 DNA sequence: TGTGCCAGCTCACCACTGGGGGACGCCTACGAGCAGTACTTC.

This clonotype showed up just a few times. The chain has TRBV6-2 or TRBV6-3 and TRBJ2-3; weak D call: TRBD1 (5 bases). Germline V gene sequence: CDR1 MNHEY, CDR2 SVGEGT. The CDR3 runs to 13 residues. Trimming removed 7 bases from V and 6 bases from J, with 14 bases in between. The CDR3 sequence is CASMFAGLDTQYF. The DNA for the CDR3 is TGTGCCAGCATGTTTGCAGGGTTGGATACGCAGTATTTT.

This clonotype was seen many times. V and J are TRBV4-2 and TRBJ2-7; D remains ambiguous. Germline CDR1 reads LGHNA; CDR2 reads YNFKEQ. V lost 0 bases and J 4 bases, leaving 10 bases between the germline ends. There are 14 residues in the CDR3. The chain's CDR3 is CASSQDQDLYEQYF. For the CDR3, the DNA is TGTGCCAGCAGCCAAGATCAAGACTTATACGAGCAGTACTTC.

This clonotype was detected ten times or more. The rearrangement joins TRBV15 to TRBJ2-7, with D possibly being TRBD2 (6 bases). Trimming took 3 bases from V and 4 from J, leaving 22 bases between them. Per germline, CDR1 LNHNV and CDR2 YYDKDF (reference sequence). The CDR3 has 17 residues. The CDR3 region is CATSSLWDFGSRYEQYF. The CDR3 coding sequence is TGTGCCACCAGCAGCCTATGGGACTTTGGATCGAGGTACGAGCAGTACTTC.

V and J are TRBV7-3 and TRBJ2-1; D remains ambiguous. CDR1 and CDR2 (germline): SGHTA, FQGTGA. Trimming removed 5 bases from V and 3 bases from J, with 20 bases in between. The CDR3 contains 17 residues. The CDR3 here is CASSPRKRTRLYNEQFF. The DNA for the CDR3 is TGTGCCAGCAGCCCCCGAAAACGGACCAGACTCTACAATGAGCAGTTCTTC.

The table lists this clonotype with a few counts. V usage is TRBV21-1 and J usage is TRBJ2-5; TRBD1, the D gene given by the table, was not confirmed from the DNA. TRBV21-1 is a recognized pseudogene. The CDR3 loop spans 21 amino acids. This CDR3 reads CASSKYKERGSTGRVQETQYF. In DNA, the CDR3 is TGTGCCAGCAGCAAATATAAGGAGAGGGGTTCGACAGGGAGGGTCCAAGAGACCCAGTACTTC.

The V call is TRBV5-5, the J call TRBJ1-3; 7 bases line up with TRBD1. CDR3 length: 15 residues. Losses at the gene ends were 4 bases for V and 4 bases for J; bases not matched to a gene: 8. CDR1 SGHKS and CDR2 YYEKEE come from the germline V gene (reference sequence). This CDR3 reads CASSLTGASGNTIYF. CDR3 DNA sequence: TGTGCCAGCAGCCTAACAGGGGCTTCGGGAAACACCATATATTTT.

The CDR3 loop reads CSGTQGSAYEQYF. As DNA, the CDR3 is TGCAGCGGCACACAGGGAAGTGCCTACGAGCAGTACTTC. The rearrangement joins TRBV29-1 to TRBJ2-7; D perhaps matches TRBD1 (6 bases). V lost 7 bases, J lost 2 bases, and 15 bases lay in between. Germline V gene lookup returns CDR1 SQVTM and CDR2 ANQGSEA. The CDR3 is 13 residues long.

The chain carries TRBV5-8 and TRBJ1-1; D ambiguous. The CDR3 extends over 14 amino acids. V was pared by 2 bases and J by 6 bases, with 14 bases between. Germline-derived CDR1 and CDR2 are SGHTS and YDEGEE. This chain's CDR3 is CASSFKAGRAEAFF. The DNA of the CDR3 is TGTGCCAGCAGCTTCAAGGCGGGGAGGGCTGAAGCTTTCTTT.

V usage is TRBV12-3 or TRBV12-4 and J usage is TRBJ2-1; D not resolved. Trimming removed 5 bases from V and 9 bases from J, with 17 bases in between. The CDR3 totals 14 residues. CDR3 loop: CASSHSGPLSEQFF. The CDR3 DNA reads TGTGCCAGCAGTCACTCGGGCCCCCTTAGTGAGCAGTTCTTC.

This clonotype was observed at least ten times. V is TRBV12-3 or TRBV12-4 and J is TRBJ2-2, with TRBD1 as a possible D gene (6 bases). V lost 2 bases to trimming and J lost 6 bases, with 7 bases between them. The CDR3 has 13 amino acids. The CDR3 sequence: CASSLNRAGELFF. For the CDR3, the DNA is TGTGCCAGCAGTTTAAACAGGGCCGGGGAGCTGTTTTTT.

This clonotype has only a few counts. The chain is built from TRBV5-1 and TRBJ2-5; 7 bases align to TRBD1. This CDR3 has 14 residues. Germline CDR1 SGHRS, CDR2 YFSETQ. V lost 4 bases and J lost 0; bases outside the gene matches: 3. CDR3 in DNA: TGCGCCAGCAGCGGGGGACAGTACCAAGAGACCCAGTACTTC. Protein product: CASSGGQYQETQYF.

The chain uses TRBV20-1 and TRBJ2-7, with 13 bases that match TRBD2. Germline loops: CDR1 DFQATT, CDR2 SNEGSKA (reference sequence). The CDR3 is made up of 15 amino acids. With 1 base clipped from V and 5 bases from J, the junction kept 5 bases outside the gene matches. As DNA, the CDR3 is TGCAGTGCTAGAGGGACTAGCGGGAGAGGAGACGAGCAGTACTTC. It codes for CSARGTSGRGDEQYF.

The chain is built from TRBV12-3 or TRBV12-4 and TRBJ2-7, with D possibly TRBD1 on 6 matching bases. The CDR3 is 13 residues long. The germline V and J ends were trimmed by 4 bases and 5 bases, with 12 bases remaining between them. The CDR3 spells CASSYREGDEQYF. The CDR3 nucleotides are TGTGCCAGCAGTTACAGGGAAGGCGACGAGCAGTACTTC.

The chain joins TRBV5-6 to TRBJ2-1; 13 nucleotides align to TRBD2. CDR1 and CDR2 (germline): SGHDT, YYEEEE. This CDR3 region has 19 residues. J was trimmed by 2 bases and V by 2 bases; bases with no gene match: 10. CDR3 nucleotides: TGTGCCAGCAGCTTCTACCTGGGGACTAGCGGGAAACCCTACAATGAGCAGTTCTTC. It encodes CASSFYLGTSGKPYNEQFF. The full variable domain, rest sourced from reference TRBV5-6 and TRBJ2-1, is DAGVTQSPTHLIKTRGQQVTLRCSPKSGHDTVSWYQQALGQGPQFIFQYYEEEERQRGNFPDRFSGHQFPNYSSELNVNALLLGDSALYLCASSFYLGTSGKPYNEQFFGPGTRLTVL.

V gene TRBV7-9 combines with J gene TRBJ2-3; D remains ambiguous. The CDR3 runs to 12 residues. Germline values: CDR1 SEHNR, CDR2 FQNEAQ (reference sequence). Trimming took 4 bases from V and 4 from J, leaving 6 bases between them. The CDR3 sequence is CASSYVPDTQYF. The CDR3 DNA follows: TGTGCCAGCAGCTATGTTCCAGATACGCAGTATTTT.

V usage is TRBV28 and J usage is TRBJ2-1; possibly TRBD1 for D (6 bases). Trimming took 6 bases from V and 10 from J, leaving 13 bases between them. Germline lookup yields CDR1 MDHEN and CDR2 SYDVKM. CDR3 length: 12 amino acids. The CDR3 nucleotides read TGTGCCAGCAGCACCCCGGGACACGAGCAGTTCTTC. It translates to CASSTPGHEQFF.

This clonotype occurred a few times. This chain uses TRBV5-5 with TRBJ2-7, with D possibly TRBD1 on 5 matching bases. Between the trimmed V and J ends, which lost 4 bases and 2 bases, there was a span of 13 bases. This CDR3 comprises 14 residues. CDR1 is SGHKS, CDR2 YYEKEE, per germline (reference sequence). This CDR3 is CASSRREGAYEQYF. For the CDR3, the DNA is TGTGCCAGCAGCCGCAGGGAAGGGGCCTACGAGCAGTACTTC. Filled out from reference TRBV5-5 and TRBJ2-7, the complete variable domain reads DAGVTQSPTHLIKTRGQQVTLRCSPISGHKSVSWYQQVLGQGPQFIFQYYEKEERGRGNFPDRFSARQFPNYSSELNVNALLLGDSALYLCASSRREGAYEQYFGPGTRLTVT.

The CDR3 region is CAPNAGAYEQYF. The CDR3 nucleotides are TGTGCCCCGAATGCCGGGGCTTACGAGCAGTACTTC. The chain has TRBV19 and TRBJ2-7, with D possibly called TRBD1 or TRBD2 (5 bases each). Between the trimmed V and J ends, which lost 11 bases and 4 bases, there was a span of 15 bases. The CDR3 has 12 residues. In germline, CDR1 is LNHDA, CDR2 SQIVND (reference sequence).

V is TRBV28 and J is TRBJ2-2, with unresolved D. The CDR3 covers 14 residues. V lost 6 bases, J lost 4 bases, and 12 bases lay in between. CDR1 MDHEN and CDR2 SYDVKM come from the germline V gene. Here the CDR3 reads CASRSGDLTGELFF. CDR3 bases: TGTGCCAGCAGGTCAGGAGACCTCACCGGGGAGCTGTTTTTT.

V is TRBV10-3 and J is TRBJ2-7, with D unclear. V shed 4 bases and J shed 7 bases, with 14 bases lying between them. The germline V gene has CDR1 ENHRY and CDR2 SYGVKD. This CDR3 region has 13 residues. The CDR3, as DNA: TGTGCCATCAGTGGTGAGTGGCTGGTAGAGCAGTACTTC. Residues: CAISGEWLVEQYF.

The gene calls are TRBV27 and TRBJ1-2; D call uncertain. Per the germline V gene, CDR1 is MNHEY and CDR2 is SMNVEV (reference sequence). This CDR3 comprises 14 residues. Trimming left V 8 bases short and J 3 bases short, with 16 bases between. CDR3 nucleotides: TGTGCCAGCTCTCTCCGGGCGGGTTACTATGGCTACACCTTC. Its translation: CASSLRAGYYGYTF.